This T cell receptor beta chain was found in a study of human T cells and chemical hapten exposure. Overall study findings and caveats: Alopecia affecting every donor means their immune response may not match healthy people's. More PT1 expanded TCRs went with higher patch test scores.

V gave up 0 bases and J gave up 4 bases, with 1 base separating them. The CDR3 sequence is 12 residues long. Time point reported: patch test 2, 6 weeks after DPC sensitization. The treatment here: therapeutic diphenylcyclopropenone sensitization with weekly scalp DPC. This clonotype showed up many times. Its matching antigen is unknown. TCRdb fed the RACE reads into MiXCR, producing one record per CDR3 protein. The table lists under 450,000 distinct CDR3 sequences, about 6% of them singletons. This clonotype originated in a woman under 30 with alopecia areata. Some clones in this sample may be carry-over from other donors' samples. This sample comprised whole blood, obtained in connection with sensitization to the hapten diphenylcyclopropenone (DPC). V gene TRBV12-3 or TRBV12-4 combines with J gene TRBJ2-1; D unresolved. The CDR3 loop reads CASSLAYNEQFF. The CDR3 DNA reads as TGTGCCAGCAGTTTAGCTTACAATGAGCAGTTCTTC.